The present entry profiles one TCR beta chain with its context. Its target is not known. Splitting of CD4+ cells produced CD45RA+ naive and CD45RA-negative memory subsets. Using immunoSEQ multiplex PCR, the repertoire was profiled, and TCRdb retains in-frame clones only, with some absent. The repertoire holds millions of clones, with roughly 92% as singletons. These data come from a study of shared clonotypes between healthy human individuals. Study details: Donor composition was a couple of women and a few men, aged 18 to 49. Researchers assigned three CD4 naive, three CD4 memory, two CD8 naive and one CD8 memory plate to each donor.

In germline, CDR1 is SGHDT, CDR2 YYEEEE. The CDR3 spans 15 residues. The germline V and J ends were trimmed by 0 bases and 0 bases, with 9 bases remaining between them. Whole-study findings and limits: Incomplete sequencing of sorted subsets was indicated by rarefaction despite large depth.

Source material: naive CD4+ T cells sorted from blood. The subset here: CD45RA+ positively selected. The chain links TRBV5-6 to TRBJ1-2, with D uncertain. The origin of this receptor is a man in his late teens or twenties in good health. DNA of the CDR3: TGTGCCAGCAGCTTGGGGTTGGGAGCTAACTATGGCTACACCTTC. Its protein product is CASSLGLGANYGYTF.